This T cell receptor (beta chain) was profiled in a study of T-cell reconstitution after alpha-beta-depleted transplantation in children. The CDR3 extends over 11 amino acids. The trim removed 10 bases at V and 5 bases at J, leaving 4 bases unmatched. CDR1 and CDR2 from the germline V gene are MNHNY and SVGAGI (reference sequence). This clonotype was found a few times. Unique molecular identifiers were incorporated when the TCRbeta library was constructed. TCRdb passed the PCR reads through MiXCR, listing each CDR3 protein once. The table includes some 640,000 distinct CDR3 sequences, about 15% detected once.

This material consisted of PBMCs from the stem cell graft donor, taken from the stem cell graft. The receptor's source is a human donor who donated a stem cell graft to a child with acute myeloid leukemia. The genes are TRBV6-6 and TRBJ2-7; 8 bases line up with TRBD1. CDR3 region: CATQGANEQYF. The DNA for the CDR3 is TGTGCCACCCAGGGGGCCAACGAGCAGTACTTC.